This passage covers 25 T cell receptor beta chains from one sample sequenced in a study of long-term antiretroviral therapy in people with HIV. Running of the v3.0 immunoSEQ assay took place at survey level. Produced via immunoSEQ multiplex PCR; TCRdb's table is partial and in-frame only. The table has fewer than 15,000 clones, around 77% seen once; the top ten hold 13% to 15%. The sample consisted of unsorted PBMCs, taken 1.3 years after starting antiretroviral therapy. The source of these receptors is a woman younger than 30 with HIV.

The chain links TRBV27 to TRBJ1-2; the D gene is possibly TRBD1 (6 bases). This CDR3 is built from 13 residues. Trimming removed 3 bases from V and 4 bases from J, with 9 bases in between. Germline assignment: CDR1 MNHEY and CDR2 SMNVEV (reference sequence). The CDR3 loop reads CASSFTGTYGYTF. The CDR3 nucleotides read TGTGCCAGCAGTTTCACAGGGACCTATGGCTACACCTTC.

This clone was seen only a few times. The chain carries TRBV7-9 and TRBJ1-2, with no clear D. The germline CDR1 and CDR2 sequences are SEHNR and FQNEAQ (reference sequence). V lost 5 bases and J 4 bases, leaving 8 bases between the germline ends. This CDR3 spans 12 amino acids. This CDR3 reads CASSQTLYGYTF. Here the CDR3 DNA reads TGTGCCAGCAGCCAAACCCTCTATGGCTACACCTTC.

J is TRBJ2-7 and V is TRBV5-6; 7 bases match TRBD1. V was clipped by 1 base and J by 2 bases; unmatched bases: 0. The CDR3 is made up of 13 amino acids. From germline, CDR1 is SGHDT and CDR2 YYEEEE. This chain's CDR3 is CASSLQGAYEQYF. The CDR3 DNA reads as TGTGCCAGCAGCTTGCAGGGGGCCTACGAGCAGTACTTC.

The V gene is TRBV7-9, the J gene TRBJ2-7, with TRBD1 identical over 9 bases. Trimming removed 5 bases from V and 2 bases from J; junction bases left unmatched: 4. The germline V gene encodes CDR1 SEHNR and CDR2 FQNEAQ (reference sequence). The CDR3 is 14 residues long. CDR3 protein: CASSGQGMAYEQYF. The CDR3 bases are TGTGCCAGCAGCGGACAGGGGATGGCCTACGAGCAGTACTTC.

This clone was seen just once. This chain joins TRBV18 and TRBJ1-1; D ambiguous. V was clipped by 2 bases and J by 6 bases, with 7 bases between them. CDR3 length: 12 amino acids. CDR1 is KGHSH, CDR2 LQKENI, per germline. CDR3 nucleotides: TGTGCCAGCTCACCAGAGGTCGCTGAAGCTTTCTTT. Translation: CASSPEVAEAFF.

This clone is classed as medium-sized. The rearrangement joins TRBV18 to TRBJ1-1; 9 nucleotides line up with TRBD1. The V and J ends lost 2 bases and 5 bases, in that order; junction bases with no gene match: 0. There are 13 residues in the CDR3. Germline-derived CDR1 and CDR2 are KGHSH and LQKENI. The chain's CDR3 is CASSPDRGTEAFF. DNA of the CDR3: TGTGCCAGCTCACCAGACAGGGGGACTGAAGCTTTCTTT.

This clone was observed a handful of times. J is TRBJ1-1 and V is TRBV27; D perhaps matches TRBD1 (5 bases). The germline V gene has CDR1 MNHEY and CDR2 SMNVEV (reference sequence). This CDR3 contains 10 residues. V dropped 8 bases and J dropped 6 bases, with 7 bases sitting between them. The CDR3 DNA is TGTGCCAGCGGACACTCTGAAGCTTTCTTT. This gives the protein CASGHSEAFF.

The rearrangement joins TRBV4-3 to TRBJ1-6; the D gene is possibly TRBD1 (5 bases). Germline-derived CDR1 and CDR2 are LGHNA and YSLEER. The V end lost 0 bases, the J end lost 3 bases, and 15 bases lay between the germline ends. The CDR3 consists of 18 residues. The CDR3 coding sequence is TGCGCCAGCAGCCAAGATTTCCAAGGGGCCCTCTATAATTCACCCCTCCACTTT. Translating gives CASSQDFQGALYNSPLHF.

This rearrangement joins TRBV9 to TRBJ1-2; D uncertain. This CDR3 contains 16 residues. CDR1 and CDR2 (germline): SGDLS, YYNGEE. Trimming stripped 2 bases from V and 0 bases from J, with 14 bases between. The CDR3 region has the DNA TGTGCCAGCAGCGTTACGAAGGAGAGGGCTAACTATGGCTACACCTTC. Protein product: CASSVTKERANYGYTF.

This chain's CDR3 is CASSQHLGDNYEQYF. CDR3 sequence (DNA): TGTGCCAGCAGCCAACATTTGGGGGATAACTACGAGCAGTACTTC. V is TRBV4-2 and J is TRBJ2-7; D possibly matches TRBD1 or TRBD2 (5 bases each). V shed 2 bases and J shed 3 bases, with 14 bases lying between them. Germline CDR1 and CDR2: LGHNA and YNFKEQ. There are 15 residues in the CDR3.

The chain is built from TRBV5-1 and TRBJ2-4; D possibly corresponds to TRBD1 (6 bases). Germline V gene lookup returns CDR1 SGHRS and CDR2 YFSETQ. The CDR3 is 15 residues long. The V end lost 4 bases, the J end lost 2 bases, and 13 bases lay between the germline ends. The CDR3 reads CASSRNRESKNIQYF. In DNA, the CDR3 is TGCGCCAGCAGCCGAAACAGGGAATCCAAAAACATTCAGTACTTC. The full variable domain, completed using reference TRBV5-1 and TRBJ2-4, is KAGVTQTPRYLIKTRGQQVTLSCSPISGHRSVSWYQQTPGQGLQFLFEYFSETQRNKGNFPGRFSGRQFSNSRSEMNVSTLELGDSALYLCASSRNRESKNIQYFGAGTRLSVL.

This sequence joins TRBV6-1 and TRBJ1-2; a weak D match, TRBD1 (6 bases). Germline V lookup: CDR1 MNHNS, CDR2 SASEGT. V lost 0 bases and J 2 bases, leaving 16 bases between the germline ends. The CDR3 is 17 amino acids. CDR3 coding DNA: TGTGCCAGCAGTGAAGCGGGGGACACTTACGTCAACTATGGCTACACCTTC. Protein sequence: CASSEAGDTYVNYGYTF.

This sequence joins TRBV21-1 and TRBJ2-1; whether TRBD2, the table's D call, matches the DNA was not checked. TRBV21-1 is designated a pseudogene. The CDR3 extends over 9 amino acids. The DNA of the CDR3 is TGTGCCAGCAGCAATAGTCAGTTCTTC. Translated, it gives CASSNSQFF.

This clone was detected once. The chain recombines TRBV7-2 with TRBJ2-1, with D unclear. The CDR3 has 15 residues. The V gene lost 2 bases and the J gene lost 3 bases, with 11 bases spanning the gap. The germline V gene encodes CDR1 SGHTA and CDR2 FQGNSA. The CDR3, as DNA: TGTGCCAGCAGCTTATATCCACTTATCTACAATGAGCAGTTCTTC. Protein sequence: CASSLYPLIYNEQFF.

The chain is built from TRBV7-8 and TRBJ1-1, with D possibly TRBD1 on 5 matching bases. The V end was cut by 1 base, the J end by 0 bases, with 12 bases between. Germline CDR1 reads SGHVS; CDR2 reads FQNEAQ. This CDR3 region has 16 residues. The DNA of the CDR3 is TGTGCCAGCAGCTTAGGGGGCCTGGGCCTGAACACTGAAGCTTTCTTT. Translation: CASSLGGLGLNTEAFF.

In its sample, this clone was seen a few times. The rearrangement links TRBV30 to TRBJ1-5; D is unresolved. The CDR3 loop spans 15 amino acids. Trimming left V 2 bases short and J 12 bases short, with 23 bases between. Germline CDR1 GTSNPN, CDR2 SVGIG (reference sequence). The CDR3 region is CAWSRDGSGFSGQHF. The CDR3 DNA reads TGTGCCTGGAGTCGTGACGGCTCTGGGTTCAGCGGCCAGCATTTT.

By share, this clone ranks as medium-sized. V and J are TRBV25-1 and TRBJ2-2; no clear D. V shed 6 bases and J shed 6 bases, with 8 bases lying between them. The V gene's germline CDR1 is MGHDK and CDR2 SYGVNS. CDR3 length equals 12 residues. The CDR3, as DNA: TGTGCCAGCAGCGAAATACCCGGGGAGCTGTTTTTT. Translating it yields CASSEIPGELFF.

J is TRBJ2-7 and V is TRBV21-1. TRBV21-1 is marked as a pseudogene. The CDR3 loop spans 13 amino acids. The CDR3 DNA follows: TGTGCCAGAGGCACGAATCGGCCCTACGAGCAGTACTTC. Protein sequence: CARGTNRPYEQYF.

This rearrangement joins TRBV28 to TRBJ2-7; D remains ambiguous. Trimming took 4 bases from V and 4 from J, leaving 20 bases between them. The germline V gene has CDR1 MDHEN and CDR2 SYDVKM. The CDR3 has 16 amino acids. CDR3 in amino acids: CASSSDGSRAWYEQYF. The CDR3 DNA reads as TGTGCCAGCAGTTCCGATGGGTCTAGAGCGTGGTACGAGCAGTACTTC.

V usage is TRBV5-4 and J usage is TRBJ1-4, with unresolved D. The CDR3 runs to 12 residues. Germline V CDR1 and CDR2: SGHNT, YYREEE (reference sequence). V shed 1 base and J shed 8 bases, with 6 bases lying between them. CDR3 loop: CASSLLGEKLFF. CDR3 nucleotide sequence: TGTGCCAGCAGCTTGCTCGGAGAAAAACTGTTTTTT.

The chain carries TRBV28 and TRBJ1-4; TRBD1 might be the D (6 bases). Germline V gives CDR1 MDHEN, CDR2 SYDVKM. CDR3 size: 12 residues. With 6 bases removed from V and 4 bases from J, the gap between germline ends came to 6 bases. The CDR3 sequence is CASSRGNEKLFF. CDR3 coding DNA: TGTGCCAGCAGCAGGGGTAATGAAAAACTGTTTTTT.

V and J are TRBV28 and TRBJ1-4, with D unresolved. V was clipped by 2 bases and J by 7 bases, with 5 bases between them. CDR1 MDHEN and CDR2 SYDVKM come from the germline V gene. CDR3 length: 12 residues. CDR3 coding DNA: TGTGCCAGCAGTTTAGAATCTGAAAAACTGTTTTTT. Translated, it gives CASSLESEKLFF.

Points on this clone: One end of the junction does not line up with germline, which may come from a read error. The chain has TRBV6-1 and TRBJ2-7, with no clear D. Germline V gene lookup returns CDR1 MNHNS and CDR2 SASEGT. The CDR3 length is 11 residues. The CDR3 here is CASNEFYEQYF. The CDR3 nucleotides are TGTGCCAGCAATGAATTCTACGAGCAGTACTTC.

This clone was picked up a small number of times. The chain joins TRBV2 to TRBJ2-5; a possible D gene is TRBD2 (5 bases). The CDR3 is 15 residues long. Trimming shortened V by 2 bases and J by 2 bases, and 12 bases separated the two germline ends. Germline CDR1 SNHLY, CDR2 FYNNEI. CDR3 bases: TGTGCCAGCAGTGAAACGGGGTCCCCTCAAGAGACCCAGTACTTC. Protein: CASSETGSPQETQYF.

This chain connects TRBV10-3 to TRBJ1-3; D possibly corresponds to TRBD1 (6 bases). This CDR3 region has 14 residues. V was trimmed by 6 bases and J by 0 bases, leaving 9 bases between them. Per germline, CDR1 ENHRY and CDR2 SYGVKD. This chain's CDR3 is CAISGQSSGNTIYF. The CDR3 DNA follows: TGTGCCATCAGCGGACAGTCCTCTGGAAACACCATATATTTT.